One and the same sample provided the 26 T cell receptor beta chains below, sequenced in a study of monozygotic twins with inflammatory bowel disease. TCRdb reanalyzed the 5' RACE reads, giving one entry per CDR3 protein sequence and no DNA. The sample includes under 200,000 distinct CDR3 sequences. Input material: blood. These receptor sequences come from a human donor with ulcerative colitis or Crohn's disease, or a healthy co-twin of an affected twin (not recorded which).

V gene TRBV3-1 combines with J gene TRBJ2-2; TCRdb's D gene call, TRBD1, goes unchecked for lack of DNA. Germline CDR1 reads LGHDT; CDR2 reads YNNKEL (reference sequence). The CDR3 loop spans 15 amino acids. CDR3 in amino acids: CASSQTGWGAGELFF.

This chain connects TRBV19 to TRBJ2-2; TCRdb gives TRBD2 as the D gene, but with no DNA this cannot be confirmed. From germline, CDR1 is LNHDA and CDR2 SQIVND (reference sequence). The CDR3 length is 15 residues. The CDR3 protein is CATDVGGLVTGELFF.

The gene calls are TRBV3-1 and TRBJ1-1. CDR1 is LGHDT and CDR2 is YNNKEL in the germline V gene (reference sequence). This CDR3 is 14 amino acids long. CDR3 loop: CASSPGGGSTEAFF.

The V and J genes are TRBV20-1 and TRBJ2-5; the TCRdb D gene call, TRBD1, has no DNA to confirm it. Per the germline V gene, CDR1 is DFQATT and CDR2 is SNEGSKA (reference sequence). The CDR3 has 13 residues. CDR3 sequence: CTGTGVRGETQYF.

This chain connects TRBV6-4 to TRBJ1-1. This CDR3 is 13 amino acids long. Germline assignment: CDR1 MRHNA and CDR2 SNTAGT. This chain's CDR3 is CASSDSGNTEAFF.

The rearrangement uses TRBV24-1 and TRBJ2-1; TCRdb selects TRBD1, and the lack of DNA leaves this call unchecked. This CDR3 is 18 amino acids long. Germline V lookup: CDR1 KGHDR, CDR2 SFDVKD. The CDR3 is CATSDFTERQGGYNEQFF.

This chain links TRBV5-4 with TRBJ1-1. CDR1 and CDR2 (germline): SGHNT, YYREEE (reference sequence). The CDR3 runs to 13 residues. The CDR3 reads CASSLEEFTEAFF. The variable domain in full, completed from reference TRBV5-4 and TRBJ1-1, reads ETGVTQSPTHLIKTRGQQVTLRCSSQSGHNTVSWYQQALGQGPQFIFQYYREEENGRGNFPPRFSGLQFPNYSSELNVNALELDDSALYLCASSLEEFTEAFFGQGTRLTVV.

Here the CDR3 reads CASSFRQERSEAFF. This rearrangement joins TRBV7-9 to TRBJ1-1; lacking DNA, the TRBD1 call made by TCRdb goes unchecked. CDR3 length equals 14 residues. CDR1 is SEHNR and CDR2 is FQNEAQ in the germline V gene (reference sequence).

V and J are TRBV5-1 and TRBJ2-6; absent DNA, TCRdb's TRBD1 call cannot be checked. This CDR3 is 17 amino acids long. Germline values: CDR1 SGHRS, CDR2 YFSETQ. The CDR3: CASSFLTGHSGANVLTF.

The gene calls are TRBV20-1 and TRBJ1-2. The CDR3 length is 13 residues. Looked up from germline, CDR1 is DFQATT and CDR2 is SNEGSKA (reference sequence). The chain's CDR3 is CSASAEAELGYTF.

The chain is built from TRBV7-6 and TRBJ2-5; TCRdb picks TRBD1, but there is no DNA to check that call. CDR1 is SGHVS, CDR2 FNYEAQ, per germline. CDR3 length: 16 amino acids. The CDR3 reads CASSFGTALEGETQYF.

The chain joins TRBV5-1 to TRBJ2-5; TCRdb picks TRBD2, but there is no DNA to check that call. The CDR3 extends over 14 amino acids. The germline gives CDR1 SGHRS, CDR2 YFSETQ. This CDR3 is CASSTGLAGETQYF.

V is TRBV3-1 and J is TRBJ1-6. This CDR3 spans 15 amino acids. The germline gives CDR1 LGHDT, CDR2 YNNKEL (reference sequence). The CDR3 loop is CASSPSPGSNSPLHF.

The chain is built from TRBV6-5 and TRBJ2-3; TCRdb's D gene call, TRBD2, goes unchecked for lack of DNA. Germline CDR1 reads MNHEY; CDR2 reads SVGAGI. This CDR3 is built from 15 residues. The CDR3 spells CASNFASGSTDTQYF.

The chain is built from TRBV6-1 and TRBJ1-2; TCRdb calls TRBD1, which cannot be checked without DNA. CDR3 size: 14 residues. Germline V gene lookup returns CDR1 MNHNS and CDR2 SASEGT. CDR3 amino acids: CASSETGPNYGYTF.

The chain uses TRBV30 and TRBJ1-5. The germline gives CDR1 GTSNPN, CDR2 SVGIG (reference sequence). CDR3 size: 14 residues. The CDR3 protein is CAWSADKTYQPQHF.

The chain joins TRBV5-5 to TRBJ2-3; no DNA is available, so the TRBD1 call from TCRdb remains unchecked. CDR3 length: 15 residues. The germline gives CDR1 SGHKS, CDR2 YYEKEE (reference sequence). The CDR3 spells CASSSGDRDTDTQYF.

This chain links TRBV12-3 or TRBV12-4 with TRBJ2-2; the D call of TRBD1 rests on TCRdb alone, since no DNA is present to check it. The CDR3 sequence is 16 residues long. CDR3 in amino acids: CASSLEGALNTGELFF.

The chain joins TRBV15 to TRBJ2-5; with no DNA, the TCRdb D assignment of TRBD1 cannot be verified. This CDR3 is built from 15 residues. CDR1 and CDR2 from the germline V gene are LNHNV and YYDKDF (reference sequence). CDR3 loop: CATSRGGRGGETQYF.

The chain links TRBV6-1 to TRBJ1-5; the D call of TRBD1 rests on TCRdb alone, since no DNA is present to check it. CDR3 size: 15 residues. Germline V gene data show CDR1 as MNHNS and CDR2 as SASEGT. The CDR3 region is CASSKQGVVGQPQHF.

V and J are TRBV20-1 and TRBJ2-7; as DNA is missing, the TRBD1 call by TCRdb cannot be tested. The CDR3 extends over 13 amino acids. In germline, CDR1 is DFQATT, CDR2 SNEGSKA (reference sequence). The CDR3 loop reads CSARGQGAREQYF.

This chain links TRBV20-1 with TRBJ1-2; as DNA is missing, the TRBD1 call by TCRdb cannot be tested. The CDR3 length is 18 residues. The V gene's germline CDR1 is DFQATT and CDR2 SNEGSKA (reference sequence). Here the CDR3 reads CSARKGPGQGAEVYGYTF.

The chain carries TRBV3-1 and TRBJ1-2. This CDR3 is 15 amino acids long. Germline values: CDR1 LGHDT, CDR2 YNNKEL (reference sequence). The chain's CDR3 is CASSQVPGTGYGYTF.

This sequence joins TRBV9 and TRBJ2-7; as DNA is missing, the TRBD2 call by TCRdb cannot be tested. The CDR3 spans 15 residues. Germline CDR1 SGDLS, CDR2 YYNGEE. CDR3 sequence reads: CASSVDPSGPYEQYF.

The chain has TRBV7-9 and TRBJ2-1. This CDR3 spans 11 amino acids. Per the germline V gene, CDR1 is SEHNR and CDR2 is FQNEAQ (reference sequence). CDR3 loop: CADTPYNEQFF.

The CDR3 loop is CASRMGVFQYF. This rearrangement joins TRBV7-2 to TRBJ2-4; as DNA is missing, the TRBD1 call by TCRdb cannot be tested. Germline V gives CDR1 SGHTA, CDR2 FQGNSA. The CDR3 contains 11 residues.